Given below is one TCR beta chain in context. CDR1 is SGHKS, CDR2 YYEKEE, per germline (reference sequence). Trimming removed 4 bases from V and 0 bases from J, with 11 bases in between. This CDR3 is built from 14 residues. Each CDR3 protein gets one entry after TCRdb re-called the 5' RACE reads with MiXCR. The top ten hold 42% of the sample, which has tens of thousands of distinct CDR3 sequences, around 25% seen once. This sample was included in a study of T-cell memory formation after mild COVID-19. The sample comprised PBMCs or a T cell subset sorted from them (not recorded which). The TCR originated in a man younger than 30 who had mild COVID-19 (a few samples of this study predate the infection). Cell type and time point are not known. The genes are TRBV5-5 and TRBJ2-7; a weak D match, TRBD1 (6 bases). The CDR3 DNA is TGTGCCAGCAGCACCGGGACATTCTCCTACGAGCAGTACTTC. Encoded protein: CASSTGTFSYEQYF. The entire variable domain, with the rest obtained from reference TRBV5-5 and TRBJ2-7, is as follows: DAGVTQSPTHLIKTRGQQVTLRCSPISGHKSVSWYQQVLGQGPQFIFQYYEKEERGRGNFPDRFSARQFPNYSSELNVNALLLGDSALYLCASSTGTFSYEQYFGPGTRLTVT.